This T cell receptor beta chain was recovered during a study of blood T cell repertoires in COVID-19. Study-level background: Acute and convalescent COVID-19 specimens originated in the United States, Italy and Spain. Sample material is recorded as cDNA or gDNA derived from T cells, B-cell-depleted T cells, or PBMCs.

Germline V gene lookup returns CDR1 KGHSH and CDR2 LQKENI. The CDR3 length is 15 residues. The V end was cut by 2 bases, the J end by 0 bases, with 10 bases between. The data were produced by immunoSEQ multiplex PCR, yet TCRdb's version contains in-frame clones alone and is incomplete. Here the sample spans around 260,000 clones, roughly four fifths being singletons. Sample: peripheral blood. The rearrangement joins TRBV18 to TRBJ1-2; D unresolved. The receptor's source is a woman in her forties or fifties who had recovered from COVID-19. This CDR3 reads CASSPAQVTNYGYTF. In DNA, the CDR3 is TGTGCCAGCTCACCAGCCCAGGTTACTAACTATGGCTACACCTTC.